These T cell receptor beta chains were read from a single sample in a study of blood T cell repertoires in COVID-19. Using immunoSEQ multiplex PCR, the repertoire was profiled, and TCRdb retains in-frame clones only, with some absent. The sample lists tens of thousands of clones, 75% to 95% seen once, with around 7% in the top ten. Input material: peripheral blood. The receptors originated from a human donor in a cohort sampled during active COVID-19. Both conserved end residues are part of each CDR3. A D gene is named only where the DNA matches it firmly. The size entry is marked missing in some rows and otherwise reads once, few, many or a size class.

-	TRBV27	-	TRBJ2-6	TGTGCCAGCAGTCGGGTGGGTGACTCTGGGGCCAACGTCCTGACTTTC	CASSRVGDSGANVLTF
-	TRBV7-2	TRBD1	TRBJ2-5	TGTGCCAGCAGCTTAGGGGCTAACAGGGGGCGCGGAGAGACCCAGTACTTC	CASSLGANRGRGETQYF
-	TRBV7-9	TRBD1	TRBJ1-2	TGTGCCAGCAGCCCCACAGGGGGAGCTAACTATGGCTACACCTTC	CASSPTGGANYGYTF
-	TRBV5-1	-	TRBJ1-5	TGCGCTAGCAGCTTAGGGGGAGATGGTCAGCCCCAGCATTTT	CASSLGGDGQPQHF
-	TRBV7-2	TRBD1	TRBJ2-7	TGTGCCAGCACCCCATACCACAGGGGCGAGCAGTACTTC	CASTPYHRGEQYF
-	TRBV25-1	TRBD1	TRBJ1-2	TGTGCCAGCAGTGAATTGAGAGGGACAGGGGGACACTATGGCTACACCTTC	CASSELRGTGGHYGYTF
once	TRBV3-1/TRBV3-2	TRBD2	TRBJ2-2	TGTGCCAGCAGCGTACGGGGGGGCCTGGGCACCGGGGAGCTGTTTTTT	CASSVRGGLGTGELFF
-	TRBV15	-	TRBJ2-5	TGTGCCACCAGCGCCGGACTCGAGACCCAGTACTTC	CATSAGLETQYF
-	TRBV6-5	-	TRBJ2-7	TGTGCCAGCAGTTCCGGGTCTCCCGTAGGCGAGCAGTACTTC	CASSSGSPVGEQYF
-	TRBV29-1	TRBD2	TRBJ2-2	TGCAGCGTTGTGGGCGGGGGAAGCACCGGGGAGCTGTTTTTT	CSVVGGGSTGELFF
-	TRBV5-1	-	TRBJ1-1	TGCGCCAGCAGCTTGCGCGGGGGCTCGGGCACTGAAGCTTTCTTT	CASSLRGGSGTEAFF
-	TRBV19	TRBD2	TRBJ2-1	TGTGCCAGTAGCCTGACTAGCGGGGGGGCGAGCTCCTACAATGAGCAGTTCTTC	CASSLTSGGASSYNEQFF
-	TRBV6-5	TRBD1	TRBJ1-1	TGTGCCAGCAGCCGGGACAGCATATCTCATGAAGCTTTCTTT	CASSRDSISHEAFF
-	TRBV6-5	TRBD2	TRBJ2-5	TGTGCCAGCAGTTACTCGGGAGGGGCCCAGTACTTC	CASSYSGGAQYF
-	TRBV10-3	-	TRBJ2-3	TGTGCCATCAGTCGGACGGGAGGCACAGATACGCAGTATTTT	CAISRTGGTDTQYF
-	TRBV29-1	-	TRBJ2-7	TGCAGCGTCCAGGGTGCGCCCTACGAGCAGTACTTC	CSVQGAPYEQYF
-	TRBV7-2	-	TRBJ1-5	TGTGCCAGCAGCCCGTATGGAGGGCAGAATCAGCCCCAGCATTTT	CASSPYGGQNQPQHF
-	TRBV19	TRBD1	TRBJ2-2	TGTGCCAGTAGTAGGGGGACAGGCCTTTGGGGTTCGAACACCGGGGAGCTGTTTTTT	CASSRGTGLWGSNTGELFF
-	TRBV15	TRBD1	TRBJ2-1	TGTGCCACCAGCAGGGACAGGGGCTTAGGTGAGCAGTTCTTC	CATSRDRGLGEQFF
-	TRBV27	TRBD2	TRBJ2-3	TGTGCCAGCAGTCCCATAGCGGGGGGGAAGACGCAGTATTTT	CASSPIAGGKTQYF
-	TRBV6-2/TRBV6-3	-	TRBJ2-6	TGTGCCAGCAGTTTCTCCCCCGTCCGGGTTAGCTCTGGGGCCAACGTCCTGACTTTC	CASSFSPVRVSSGANVLTF
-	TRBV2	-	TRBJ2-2	TGTGCCAGCAGGCCCACTGCTGCGAACACCGGGGAGCTGTTTTTT	CASRPTAANTGELFF
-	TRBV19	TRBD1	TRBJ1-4	TGTGCCAGTAACCACTGGGCGACAGGGGGAGGTGAAAAACTGTTTTTT	CASNHWATGGGEKLFF
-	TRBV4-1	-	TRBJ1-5	TGCGCCAGCAGCCAAGATGTGACAGATAGCAATCAGCCCCAGCATTTT	CASSQDVTDSNQPQHF
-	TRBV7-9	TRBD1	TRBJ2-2	TGTGCCAGCAGCCCGCCTAGACAGGGTGTAGCGAACACCGGGGAGCTGTTTTTT	CASSPPRQGVANTGELFF
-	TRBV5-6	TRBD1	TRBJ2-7	TGTGCCAGCAGCTTGGAGTGGACAGGGTTATCCTACGAGCAGTACTTC	CASSLEWTGLSYEQYF
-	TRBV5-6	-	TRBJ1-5	TGTGCCAGCAGCTTGTTGGGCGGGGATAGCAATCAGCCCCAGCATTTT	CASSLLGGDSNQPQHF
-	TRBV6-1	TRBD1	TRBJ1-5	TGTGCCAGCAGTGACCCGGACAGGGGGCATCAGCCCCAGCATTTT	CASSDPDRGHQPQHF
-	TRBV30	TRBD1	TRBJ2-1	TGTGCCTGGAGTGTACGCCGGACAGGGGTCCGCGAGCAGTTCTTC	CAWSVRRTGVREQFF
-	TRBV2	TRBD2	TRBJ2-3	TGTGCCAGCAGTGAATTTTGGGCGGGGGTACGCACAGATACGCAGTATTTT	CASSEFWAGVRTDTQYF
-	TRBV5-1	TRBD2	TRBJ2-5	TGCGCCAGCGCTCAGGCGGGGGGGCCGGAGACCCAGTACTTC	CASAQAGGPETQYF
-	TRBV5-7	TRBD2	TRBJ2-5	TGTGCCAGCAGCCCCTCCCCCACTAGCGGGGGTGACCAAGAGACCCAGTACTTC	CASSPSPTSGGDQETQYF
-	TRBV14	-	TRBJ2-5	TGTGCCAGCAGCCCAGGGGGACTGGGATTCCAAGAGACCCAGTACTTC	CASSPGGLGFQETQYF
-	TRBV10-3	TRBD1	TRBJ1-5	TGTGCCATCAGTGAGGAACAGGGGGCTGGGCAGCCCCAGCATTTT	CAISEEQGAGQPQHF
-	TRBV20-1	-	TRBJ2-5	TGCAGTGCGAGGCAAGAGACCCAGTACTTC	CSARQETQYF
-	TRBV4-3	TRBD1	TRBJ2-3	TGCGCCAGCAGCCATACGACAGGGGGCACCAGCACAGATACGCAGTATTTT	CASSHTTGGTSTDTQYF
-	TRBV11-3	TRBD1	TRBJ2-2	TGTGCCAGCAGCGGTTCCGGGACAGGGAACACCGGGGAGCTGTTTTTT	CASSGSGTGNTGELFF
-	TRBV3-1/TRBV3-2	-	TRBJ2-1	TGTGCCAGCAGCCAAGGAGTTCTAGCATATTACAATGAGCAGTTCTTC	CASSQGVLAYYNEQFF
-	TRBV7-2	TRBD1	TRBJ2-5	TGTGCCAGCAGCACTGACAGGGGCCCCCAAGAGACCCAGTACTTC	CASSTDRGPQETQYF
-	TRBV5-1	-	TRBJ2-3	TGCGCCAGCAGCCACGCGGGCACAGATACGCAGTATTTT	CASSHAGTDTQYF
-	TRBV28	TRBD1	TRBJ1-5	TGTGCCAGCAGTAACACCCCCGGGACAGAGAGACGCAATCAGCCCCAGCATTTT	CASSNTPGTERRNQPQHF
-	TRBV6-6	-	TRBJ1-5	TGTGCCAGCAGTTATGCGGGAGGACGGATGAATCAGCCCCAGCATTTT	CASSYAGGRMNQPQHF
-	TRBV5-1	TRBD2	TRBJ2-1	TGCGCCAGCGAGGCAAGCGGGGGGTCCTACAATGAGCAGTTCTTC	CASEASGGSYNEQFF
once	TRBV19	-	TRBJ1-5	TGTGCCAGTAGTATTGGGGGTACGGCAGGGGACCAACATTTT	CASSIGGTAGDQHF
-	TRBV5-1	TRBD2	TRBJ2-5	TGCGCCAGCAGCAAAACCGGGACTAGCGTCGAGACCCAGTACTTC	CASSKTGTSVETQYF
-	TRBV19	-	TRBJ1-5	TGTGCCAGTACCAACTGGGGGGGCGGGCAGCCCCAGCATTTT	CASTNWGGGQPQHF
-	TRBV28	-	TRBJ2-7	TGTGCCAGCAGTCTAAAGCCCCGCGAGCAGTACTTC	CASSLKPREQYF
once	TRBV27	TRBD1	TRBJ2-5	TGTGCCAGCAGTCGAGGGCGGGGACAGGGGGCCCCCGGGAGGCAAGAGACCCAGTACTTC	CASSRGRGQGAPGRQETQYF